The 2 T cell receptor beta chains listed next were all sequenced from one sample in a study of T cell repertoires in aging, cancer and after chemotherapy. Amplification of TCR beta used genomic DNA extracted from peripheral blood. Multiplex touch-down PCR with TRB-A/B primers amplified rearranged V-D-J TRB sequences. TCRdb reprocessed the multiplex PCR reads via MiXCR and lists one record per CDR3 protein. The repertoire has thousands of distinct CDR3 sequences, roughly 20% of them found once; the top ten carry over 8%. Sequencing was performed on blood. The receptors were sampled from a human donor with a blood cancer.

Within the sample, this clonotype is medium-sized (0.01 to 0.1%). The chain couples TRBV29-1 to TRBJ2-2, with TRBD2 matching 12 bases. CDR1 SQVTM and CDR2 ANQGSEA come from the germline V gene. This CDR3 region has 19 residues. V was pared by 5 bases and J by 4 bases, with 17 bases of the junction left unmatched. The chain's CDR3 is CSVNKNGLAGGRGTGELFF. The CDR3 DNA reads TGCAGCGTTAACAAAAACGGGCTAGCGGGAGGGCGAGGCACCGGGGAGCTGTTTTTT.

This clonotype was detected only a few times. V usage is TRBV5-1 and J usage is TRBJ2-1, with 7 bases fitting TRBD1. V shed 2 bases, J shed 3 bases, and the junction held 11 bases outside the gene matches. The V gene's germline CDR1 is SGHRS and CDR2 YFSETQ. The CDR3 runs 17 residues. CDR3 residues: CASSFIGVTGVYNEQFF. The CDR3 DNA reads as TGCGCCAGCAGCTTTATTGGGGTAACAGGGGTCTACAATGAGCAGTTCTTC.